Below, 6 T cell receptor beta chains from the same sample are listed, as sequenced in a study of PD-1 blockade in classical Hodgkin lymphoma. All patients relapsed after autologous stem cell transplantation, and brentuximab vedotin exposure varied. TCRdb keeps only in-frame clones here, not all; method: immunoSEQ multiplex PCR. The table lists tens of thousands of clones, roughly 80% of them singletons. Sequences were derived from peripheral blood mononuclear cells (PBMCs), sampled at baseline. The receptor source for this set is a human donor with classical Hodgkin lymphoma.

The CDR3 DNA reads TGTGCCAGCAGCGGTTGGCGGGGTTACAATGAGCAGTTCTTC. The encoded protein is CASSGWRGYNEQFF. This rearrangement joins TRBV13 to TRBJ2-1; D possibly corresponds to TRBD2 (6 bases). Germline V CDR1 and CDR2: PRHDT, FYEKMQ (reference sequence). The CDR3 length is 14 residues. The germline V and J ends were trimmed by 5 bases and 4 bases, with 12 bases remaining between them.

V and J are TRBV11-2 and TRBJ2-7; no firm D call. V was shortened by 2 bases and J by 1 base, with 12 bases between the two germline ends. CDR3 size: 15 residues. Germline loops: CDR1 SGHAT, CDR2 FQNNGV. The DNA for the CDR3 is TGTGCCAGCAGCTTAAACGAGATACCATCCTACGAGCAGTACTTC. Translated: CASSLNEIPSYEQYF.

The chain uses TRBV6-1 and TRBJ1-2, with unresolved D. V lost 10 bases and J 0 bases, leaving 9 bases between the germline ends. This CDR3 region has 12 residues. Per germline, CDR1 MNHNS and CDR2 SASEGT. The CDR3 region has the DNA TGTGCCAACCAGGAAACTAACTATGGCTACACCTTC. This translates into CANQETNYGYTF.

This sequence joins TRBV28 and TRBJ2-7, with 9 bases identical to TRBD2. Germline loops: CDR1 MDHEN, CDR2 SYDVKM. The CDR3 totals 16 residues. V dropped 2 bases and J dropped 6; count of bases not matched to a gene: 11. The chain's CDR3 is CASSLGVAGEVFEQYV. The CDR3 region has the DNA TGTGCCAGCAGTTTAGGAGTAGCGGGAGAGGTTTTCGAGCAGTACGTC.

CDR3 bases: TGTGCCTGGACCCGGACAGCTCATGGCTACACCTTC. Protein sequence: CAWTRTAHGYTF. J is TRBJ1-2 and V is TRBV30; D is possibly TRBD1 (6 bases). Germline V gene lookup returns CDR1 GTSNPN and CDR2 SVGIG (reference sequence). Trimming shortened V by 4 bases and J by 6 bases, and 12 bases separated the two germline ends. The CDR3 consists of 12 residues.

The chain couples TRBV4-3 to TRBJ2-3; possibly TRBD2 for D (5 bases). The CDR3 extends over 13 amino acids. V was shortened by 1 base and J by 3 bases, with 5 bases between the two germline ends. The germline V gene encodes CDR1 LGHNA and CDR2 YSLEER. The DNA of the CDR3 is TGCGCCAGCAGCCAAGCGGGAACAGATACGCAGTATTTT. Encoded protein: CASSQAGTDTQYF.